Described below is a single TCR beta chain sequence and its context. What it recognizes is unknown. Each cell subset's genomic DNA was divided evenly among several immunoSEQ plates. Replicate sorted-subset PCRs were loaded with 150 to 250 ng DNA, about 28,000 T cell genomes. The table came from immunoSEQ multiplex PCR; TCRdb's copy has only in-frame clones and leaves some out. The table lists almost 750,000 clones, around 70% of them singletons, with approximately 1.7% in the top ten. The V gene lost 0 bases and the J gene lost 2 bases, with 8 bases spanning the gap. CDR1 is MDHEN, CDR2 SYDVKM, per germline. This CDR3 comprises 15 residues. The data were taken from a study of shared clonotypes between healthy human individuals. Study conclusions and caveats: Sampling was confined to blood; repertoires within tissues likely differ.

The clonotype was recovered from a woman aged 25 to 45 in good health. Material for sequencing was memory CD4+ T cells sorted from blood. Subset described: CD45RA-negative fraction. V gene TRBV28 combines with J gene TRBJ2-1; no reliable D call. The CDR3 sequence is CASSLWTYTYNEQFF. The CDR3 DNA reads as TGTGCCAGCAGTTTATGGACATACACCTACAATGAGCAGTTCTTC. Looking up the rest from reference TRBV28 and TRBJ2-1 gives the full variable domain: DVKVTQSSRYLVKRTGEKVFLECVQDMDHENMFWYRQDPGLGLRLIYFSYDVKMKEKGDIPEGYSVSREKKERFSLILESASTNQTSMYLCASSLWTYTYNEQFFGPGTRLTVL.